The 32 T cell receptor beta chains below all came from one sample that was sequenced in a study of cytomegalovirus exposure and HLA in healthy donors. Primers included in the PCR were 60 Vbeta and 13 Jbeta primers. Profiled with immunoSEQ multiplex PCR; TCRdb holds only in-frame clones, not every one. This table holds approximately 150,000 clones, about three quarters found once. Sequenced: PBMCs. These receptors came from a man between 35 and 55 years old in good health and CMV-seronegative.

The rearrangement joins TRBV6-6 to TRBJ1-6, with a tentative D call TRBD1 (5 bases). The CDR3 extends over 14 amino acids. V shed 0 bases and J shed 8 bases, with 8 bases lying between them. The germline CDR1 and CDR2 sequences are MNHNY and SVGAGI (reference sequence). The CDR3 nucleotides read TGTGCCAGCAGTTACTCCAAAGGGGATTCACCCCTCCACTTT. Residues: CASSYSKGDSPLHF.

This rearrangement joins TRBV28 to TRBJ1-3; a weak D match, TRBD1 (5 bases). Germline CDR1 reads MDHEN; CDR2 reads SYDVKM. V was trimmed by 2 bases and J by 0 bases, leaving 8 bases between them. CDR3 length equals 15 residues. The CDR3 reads CASSLGALSGNTIYF. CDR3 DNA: TGTGCCAGCAGTTTAGGGGCACTCTCTGGAAACACCATATATTTT.

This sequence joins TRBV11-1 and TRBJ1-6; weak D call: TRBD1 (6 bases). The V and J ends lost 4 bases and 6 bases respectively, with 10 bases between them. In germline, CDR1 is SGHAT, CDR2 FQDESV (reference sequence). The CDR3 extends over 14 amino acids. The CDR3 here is CASSSGEGNSPLHF. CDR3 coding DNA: TGTGCCAGCAGCTCAGGGGAAGGTAATTCACCCCTCCACTTT.

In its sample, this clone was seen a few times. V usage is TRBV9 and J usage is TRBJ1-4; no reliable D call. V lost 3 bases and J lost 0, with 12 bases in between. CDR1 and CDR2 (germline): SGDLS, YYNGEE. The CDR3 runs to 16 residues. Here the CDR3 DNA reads TGTGCCAGCAGCGACGGGGATAGTGCAACTAATGAAAAACTGTTTTTT. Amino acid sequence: CASSDGDSATNEKLFF.

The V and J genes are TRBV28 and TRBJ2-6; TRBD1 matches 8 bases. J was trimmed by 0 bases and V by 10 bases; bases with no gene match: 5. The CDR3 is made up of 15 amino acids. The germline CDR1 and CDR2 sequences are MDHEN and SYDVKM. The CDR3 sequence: CATQGADSGANVLTF. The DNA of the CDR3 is TGTGCCACTCAGGGGGCTGACTCTGGGGCCAACGTCCTGACTTTC.

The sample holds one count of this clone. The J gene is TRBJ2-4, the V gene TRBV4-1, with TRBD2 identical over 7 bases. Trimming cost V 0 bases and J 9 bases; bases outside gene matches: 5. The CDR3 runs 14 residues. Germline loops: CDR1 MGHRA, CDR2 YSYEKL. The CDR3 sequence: CASSQEGGGGIQYF. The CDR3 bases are TGCGCCAGCAGCCAAGAAGGCGGCGGGGGCATTCAGTACTTC.

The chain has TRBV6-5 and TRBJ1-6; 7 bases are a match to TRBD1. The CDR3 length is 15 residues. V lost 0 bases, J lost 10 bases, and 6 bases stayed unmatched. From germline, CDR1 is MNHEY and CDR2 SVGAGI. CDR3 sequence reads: CASSYSGGAGSPLHF. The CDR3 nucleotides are TGTGCCAGCAGTTACTCAGGGGGCGCGGGGTCACCCCTCCACTTT.

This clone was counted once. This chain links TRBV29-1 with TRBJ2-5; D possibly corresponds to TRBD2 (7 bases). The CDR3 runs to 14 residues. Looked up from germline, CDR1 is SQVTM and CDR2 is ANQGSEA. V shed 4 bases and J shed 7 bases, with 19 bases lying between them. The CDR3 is CSVGLGGAGVTQYF. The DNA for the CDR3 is TGCAGCGTTGGGCTTGGGGGCGCGGGGGTGACCCAGTACTTC.

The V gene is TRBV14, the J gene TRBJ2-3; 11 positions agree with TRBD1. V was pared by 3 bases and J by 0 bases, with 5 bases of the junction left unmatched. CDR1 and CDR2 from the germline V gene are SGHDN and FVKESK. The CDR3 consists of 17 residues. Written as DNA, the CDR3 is TGTGCCAGCAGCCAGATGGGACAGGGGGTTAGCACAGATACGCAGTATTTT. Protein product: CASSQMGQGVSTDTQYF. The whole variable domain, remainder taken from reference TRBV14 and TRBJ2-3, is EAGVTQFPSHSVIEKGQTVTLRCDPISGHDNLYWYRRVMGKEIKFLLHFVKESKQDESGMPNNRFLAERTGGTYSTLKVQPAELEDSGVYFCASSQMGQGVSTDTQYFGPGTRLTVL.

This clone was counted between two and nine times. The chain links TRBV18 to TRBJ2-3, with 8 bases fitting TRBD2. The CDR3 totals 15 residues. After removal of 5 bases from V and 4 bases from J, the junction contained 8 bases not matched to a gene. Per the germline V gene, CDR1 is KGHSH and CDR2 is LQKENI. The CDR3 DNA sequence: TGTGCCAGCTCATTTCAGCGGGAGATCGCAGATACGCAGTATTTT. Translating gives CASSFQREIADTQYF.

The CDR3 is CASLRGGNEKLFF. The CDR3 nucleotides are TGTGCCAGCCTCCGGGGAGGGAATGAAAAACTGTTTTTT. V and J are TRBV28 and TRBJ1-4; no definite D call. The V and J ends lost 8 bases and 5 bases respectively, with 12 bases between them. CDR1 is MDHEN, CDR2 SYDVKM, per germline. This CDR3 is built from 13 residues.

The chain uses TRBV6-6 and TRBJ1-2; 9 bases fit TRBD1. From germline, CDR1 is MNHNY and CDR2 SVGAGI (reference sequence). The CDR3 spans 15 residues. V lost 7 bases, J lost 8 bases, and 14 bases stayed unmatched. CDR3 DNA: TGTGCCAGCACCCTCGCCCCGGGACAGGGTAGCGGCTACACCTTC. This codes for CASTLAPGQGSGYTF.

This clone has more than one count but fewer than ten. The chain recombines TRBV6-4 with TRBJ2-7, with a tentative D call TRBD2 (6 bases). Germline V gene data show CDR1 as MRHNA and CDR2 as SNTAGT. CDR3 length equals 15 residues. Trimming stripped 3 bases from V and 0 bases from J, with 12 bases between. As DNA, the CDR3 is TGTGCCAGCAGTGAAGAGGCGGGGAGCTCCTACGAGCAGTACTTC. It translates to CASSEEAGSSYEQYF.

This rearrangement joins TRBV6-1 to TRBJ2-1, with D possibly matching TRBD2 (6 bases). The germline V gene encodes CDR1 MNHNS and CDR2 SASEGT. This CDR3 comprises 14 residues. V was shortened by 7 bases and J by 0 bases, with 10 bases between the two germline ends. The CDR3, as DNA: TGTGCCAGCATCGGGAGTAGCTCCTACAATGAGCAGTTCTTC. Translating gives CASIGSSSYNEQFF.

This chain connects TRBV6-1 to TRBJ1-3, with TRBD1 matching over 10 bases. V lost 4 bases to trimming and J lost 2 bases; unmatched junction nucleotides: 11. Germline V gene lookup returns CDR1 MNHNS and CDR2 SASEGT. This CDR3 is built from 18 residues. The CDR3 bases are TGTGCCAGCAGTGGGTGGACAGGGGGTCCTTTTACTGGAAACACCATATATTTT. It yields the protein CASSGWTGGPFTGNTIYF.

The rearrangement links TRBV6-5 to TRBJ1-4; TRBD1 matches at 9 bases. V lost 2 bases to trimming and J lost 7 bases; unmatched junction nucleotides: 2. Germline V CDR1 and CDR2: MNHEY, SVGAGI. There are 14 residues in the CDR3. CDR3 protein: CASSYGTGSEKLFF. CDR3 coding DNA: TGTGCCAGCAGTTACGGGACAGGGAGTGAAAAACTGTTTTTT.

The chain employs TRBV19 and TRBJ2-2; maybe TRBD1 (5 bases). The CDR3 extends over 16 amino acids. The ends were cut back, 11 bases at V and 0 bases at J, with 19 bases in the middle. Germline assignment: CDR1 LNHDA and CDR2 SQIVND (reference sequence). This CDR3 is CACLSSTVSNTGELFF. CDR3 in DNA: TGTGCCTGTCTCTCCTCGACAGTTTCGAACACCGGGGAGCTGTTTTTT.

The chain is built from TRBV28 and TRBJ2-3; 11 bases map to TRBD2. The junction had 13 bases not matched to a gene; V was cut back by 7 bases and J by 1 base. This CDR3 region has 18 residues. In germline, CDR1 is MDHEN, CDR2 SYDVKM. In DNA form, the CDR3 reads TGTGCCAGCACGTCCGGGACTAGCGGAATTGCGGGCACAGATACGCAGTATTTT. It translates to CASTSGTSGIAGTDTQYF.

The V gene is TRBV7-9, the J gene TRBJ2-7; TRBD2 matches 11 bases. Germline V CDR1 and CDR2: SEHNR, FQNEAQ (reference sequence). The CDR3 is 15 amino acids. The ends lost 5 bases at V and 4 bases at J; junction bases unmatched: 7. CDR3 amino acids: CASSQTSGIRYEQYF. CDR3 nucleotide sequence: TGTGCCAGCAGCCAGACTAGCGGGATTCGGTACGAGCAGTACTTC.

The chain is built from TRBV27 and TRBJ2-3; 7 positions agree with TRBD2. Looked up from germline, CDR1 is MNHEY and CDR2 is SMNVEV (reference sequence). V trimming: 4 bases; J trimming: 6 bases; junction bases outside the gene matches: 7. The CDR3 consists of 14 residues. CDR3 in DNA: TGTGCCAGCAGTTCAGCGGGGAGTGGGGATACGCAGTATTTT. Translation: CASSSAGSGDTQYF.

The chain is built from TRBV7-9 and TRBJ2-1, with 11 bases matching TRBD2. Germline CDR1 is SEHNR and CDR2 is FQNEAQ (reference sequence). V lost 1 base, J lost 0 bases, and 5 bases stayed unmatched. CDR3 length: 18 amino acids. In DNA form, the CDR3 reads TGTGCCAGCAGCTTAGGACTAGCGGGGACGAGCTCCTACAATGAGCAGTTCTTC. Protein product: CASSLGLAGTSSYNEQFF. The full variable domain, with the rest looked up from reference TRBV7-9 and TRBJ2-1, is DTGVSQNPRHKITKRGQNVTFRCDPISEHNRLYWYRQTLGQGPEFLTYFQNEAQLEKSRLLSDRFSAERPKGSFSTLEIQRTEQGDSAMYLCASSLGLAGTSSYNEQFFGPGTRLTVL.

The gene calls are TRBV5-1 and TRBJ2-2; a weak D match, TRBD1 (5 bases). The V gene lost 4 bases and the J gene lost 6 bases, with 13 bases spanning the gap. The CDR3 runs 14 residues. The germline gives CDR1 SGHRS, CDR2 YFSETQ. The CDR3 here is CASSGGRVPGELFF. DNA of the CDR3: TGCGCCAGCAGCGGCGGCAGGGTACCCGGGGAGCTGTTTTTT.

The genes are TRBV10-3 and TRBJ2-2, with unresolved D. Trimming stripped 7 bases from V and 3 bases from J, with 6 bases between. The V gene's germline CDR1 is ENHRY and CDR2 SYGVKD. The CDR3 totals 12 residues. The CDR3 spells CAITSDTGELFF. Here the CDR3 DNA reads TGTGCCATCACTTCCGACACCGGGGAGCTGTTTTTT.

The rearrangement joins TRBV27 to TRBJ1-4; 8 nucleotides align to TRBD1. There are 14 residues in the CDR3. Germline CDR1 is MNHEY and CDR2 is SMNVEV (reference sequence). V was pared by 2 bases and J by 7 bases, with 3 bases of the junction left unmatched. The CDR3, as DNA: TGTGCCAGCAGTTTACAACAGGGGGGTGAAAAACTGTTTTTT. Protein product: CASSLQQGGEKLFF.

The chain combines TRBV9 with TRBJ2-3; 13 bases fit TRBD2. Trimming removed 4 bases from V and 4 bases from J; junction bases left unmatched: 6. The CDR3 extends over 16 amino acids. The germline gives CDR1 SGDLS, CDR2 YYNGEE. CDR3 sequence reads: CASSHGLAGVPDTQYF. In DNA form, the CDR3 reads TGTGCCAGCAGCCACGGACTAGCGGGAGTTCCAGATACGCAGTATTTT.

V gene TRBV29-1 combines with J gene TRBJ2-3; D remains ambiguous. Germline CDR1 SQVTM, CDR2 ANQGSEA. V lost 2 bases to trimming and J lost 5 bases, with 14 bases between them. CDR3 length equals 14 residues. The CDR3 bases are TGCAGCGTTGAAACGCGAGCCGATGTAGATACGCAGTATTTT. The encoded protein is CSVETRADVDTQYF.

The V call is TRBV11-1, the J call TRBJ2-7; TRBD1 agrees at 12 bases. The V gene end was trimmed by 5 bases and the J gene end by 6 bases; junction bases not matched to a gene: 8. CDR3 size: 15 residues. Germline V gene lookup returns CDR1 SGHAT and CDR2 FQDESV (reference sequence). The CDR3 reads CASSRRDRGLSEQYF. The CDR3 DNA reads TGTGCCAGCAGCCGCCGGGACAGGGGGCTCTCCGAGCAGTACTTC.

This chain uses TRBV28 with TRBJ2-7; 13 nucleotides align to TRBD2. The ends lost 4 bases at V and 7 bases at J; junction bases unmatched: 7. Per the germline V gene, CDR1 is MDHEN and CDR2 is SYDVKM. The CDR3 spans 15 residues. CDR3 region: CASSWTSGRSREQYF. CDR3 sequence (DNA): TGTGCCAGCAGTTGGACTAGCGGGAGATCGAGGGAGCAGTACTTC.

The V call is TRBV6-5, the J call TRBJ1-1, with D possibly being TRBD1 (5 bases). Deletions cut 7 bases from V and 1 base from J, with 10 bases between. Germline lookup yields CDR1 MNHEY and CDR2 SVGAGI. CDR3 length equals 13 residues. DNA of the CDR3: TGTGCCAGCACCTACGGGGGGAACACTGAAGCTTTCTTT. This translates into CASTYGGNTEAFF.

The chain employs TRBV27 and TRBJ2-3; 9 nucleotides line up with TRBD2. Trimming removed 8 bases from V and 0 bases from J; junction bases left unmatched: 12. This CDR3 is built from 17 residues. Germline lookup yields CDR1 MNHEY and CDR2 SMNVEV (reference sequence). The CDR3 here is CASARRASGVSTDTQYF. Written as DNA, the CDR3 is TGTGCCAGCGCCCGGCGGGCTAGCGGGGTTAGCACAGATACGCAGTATTTT.

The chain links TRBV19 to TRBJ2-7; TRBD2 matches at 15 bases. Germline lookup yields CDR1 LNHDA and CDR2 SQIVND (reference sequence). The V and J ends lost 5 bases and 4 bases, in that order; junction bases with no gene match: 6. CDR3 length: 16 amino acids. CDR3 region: CASSVGLAGGGYEQYF. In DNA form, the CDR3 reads TGTGCCAGTAGTGTCGGACTAGCGGGAGGGGGATACGAGCAGTACTTC.

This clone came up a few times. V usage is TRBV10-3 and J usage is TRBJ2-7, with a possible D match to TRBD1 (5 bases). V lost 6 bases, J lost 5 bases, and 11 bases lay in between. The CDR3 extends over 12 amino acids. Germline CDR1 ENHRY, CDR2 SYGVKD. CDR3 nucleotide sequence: TGTGCCATCAGCTTCGAAGGGGACGAGCAGTACTTC. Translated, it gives CAISFEGDEQYF.